A single sample is the source of the 14 T cell receptor beta chains below, sequenced in a study of T cell repertoires in cytomegalovirus infection. A single record per CDR3 protein comes from TCRdb applying MiXCR to the reads. The data show around 300,000 distinct CDR3 sequences, roughly 9.5% seen once. Sequencing was carried out using PBMCs. The receptors were sampled from a human donor in good health (CMV status not recorded). Some clones in this sample may be carry-over from other donors' samples.

This clonotype has a handful of counts. This chain connects TRBV12-5 to TRBJ1-3; TRBD1 matches at 10 bases. Germline CDR1 is LGHNT and CDR2 is FRNRAP. The CDR3 has 16 amino acids. J lost 0 bases, V lost 5 bases, and 4 bases had no gene match. In nucleotides, the CDR3 is TGTGCTAGTGGTCTGGGACAGGGGAGCTCTGGAAACACCATATATTTT. Translation: CASGLGQGSSGNTIYF.

This clonotype was counted a few times. The rearrangement uses TRBV5-8 and TRBJ2-2; tentative D call: TRBD2 (6 bases). The CDR3 is 15 amino acids. Germline CDR1 SGHTS, CDR2 YDEGEE. Trimming shortened V by 4 bases and J by 1 base, and 11 bases separated the two germline ends. CDR3 sequence (DNA): TGTGCCAGCAGCCAGGGACTCCGGAACACCGGGGAGCTGTTTTTT. Translated: CASSQGLRNTGELFF.

The rearrangement uses TRBV4-2 and TRBJ2-1, with 8 bases matching TRBD2. The CDR3 totals 17 residues. Germline trimming cut 3 bases from V and 7 bases from J; bases unmatched to any gene: 14. Germline V gene lookup returns CDR1 LGHNA and CDR2 YNFKEQ. DNA of the CDR3: TGTGCCAGCAGCCACCGATCAAGCGGGAGCGGGAATAATGAGCAGTTCTTC. Translation: CASSHRSSGSGNNEQFF.

The CDR3 protein is CASSYTALREQFF. CDR3 coding DNA: TGTGCCAGCAGTTACACGGCCCTCAGAGAGCAGTTCTTC. The V call is TRBV6-6, the J call TRBJ2-1; D remains ambiguous. Trimming removed 2 bases at V and 10 bases at J, with 12 bases between. The CDR3 is made up of 13 amino acids. Germline lookup yields CDR1 MNHNY and CDR2 SVGAGI (reference sequence).

This clonotype showed up many times. This clone may be a read error of a much larger clone one base away. This chain uses TRBV7-3 with TRBJ2-6; D not certain. There are 13 residues in the CDR3. Germline lookup yields CDR1 SGHTA and CDR2 FQGTGA. Trimming stripped 4 bases from V and 0 bases from J, with 1 base between. CDR3 residues: CASSYSGANVLTF. The CDR3 DNA is TGTGCCAGCAGCTACTCTGGGGCCAACGTCCTGACTTTC.

V usage is TRBV6-1 and J usage is TRBJ1-4; perhaps TRBD1 as D (5 bases). The CDR3 sequence is 15 residues long. CDR1 is MNHNS and CDR2 is SASEGT in the germline V gene. The V end was cut by 0 bases, the J end by 8 bases, with 13 bases between. CDR3 sequence reads: CASSEATASGEKLFF. The CDR3 DNA follows: TGTGCCAGCAGTGAAGCGACAGCCTCCGGGGAAAAACTGTTTTTT.

This clonotype was seen more than once but under ten times. The chain uses TRBV6-8 and TRBJ1-2, with D possibly matching TRBD1 (6 bases). This CDR3 comprises 14 residues. The germline V gene encodes CDR1 MNHGY and CDR2 SAAAGT. V was cut by 2 bases and J by 5 bases, with 12 bases left in between. The CDR3 sequence is CASSYGRGEYGYTF. In nucleotides, the CDR3 is TGTGCCAGCAGTTACGGCAGGGGAGAATATGGCTACACCTTC.

This clonotype has ten or more counts. The gene calls are TRBV12-3 or TRBV12-4 and TRBJ2-1; possibly TRBD1 for D (5 bases). Trimming left V 7 bases short and J 7 bases short, with 23 bases between. The CDR3 spans 16 residues. CDR3 DNA sequence: TGTGCCAGCACCTCTTCCAGGGTTCCACCACCAAATGAGCAGTTCTTC. As protein: CASTSSRVPPPNEQFF.

The gene calls are TRBV29-1 and TRBJ1-5, with no clear D. The length of the CDR3 is 19 residues. Germline V CDR1 and CDR2: SQVTM, ANQGSEA. The V and J ends lost 2 bases and 3 bases respectively, with 26 bases between them. This CDR3 reads CSVEPAPDPDGPPNQPQHF. Written as DNA, the CDR3 is TGCAGCGTTGAACCAGCTCCAGACCCGGACGGACCCCCCAATCAGCCCCAGCATTTT.

This rearrangement joins TRBV6-2 or TRBV6-3 to TRBJ2-5; tentatively, D is TRBD1 (6 bases). With 3 bases removed from V and 5 bases from J, the gap between germline ends came to 13 bases. The CDR3 is made up of 14 amino acids. The V gene's germline CDR1 is MNHEY and CDR2 SVGEGT. This CDR3 is CASSYFRGGETQYF. CDR3 in DNA: TGTGCCAGCAGTTATTTCAGGGGTGGCGAGACCCAGTACTTC.

This clonotype turned up a few times. The chain employs TRBV11-3 and TRBJ2-3; D perhaps matches TRBD1 (5 bases). The CDR3 runs to 16 residues. CDR1 and CDR2 (germline): SGHNT, YENEEA. V was clipped by 5 bases and J by 0 bases, with 15 bases between them. The CDR3: CASSPRKGVSTDTQYF. CDR3 sequence (DNA): TGTGCCAGCAGCCCACGAAAAGGGGTTAGCACAGATACGCAGTATTTT.

This chain joins TRBV6-1 and TRBJ2-5, with a weak D call TRBD1 (6 bases). The germline V gene has CDR1 MNHNS and CDR2 SASEGT. The CDR3 length is 17 residues. Trimming removed 5 bases at V and 6 bases at J, with 25 bases between. This CDR3 is CASSLQGDTIGAQTQYF. DNA for the CDR3: TGTGCCAGCAGTTTACAAGGGGACACTATCGGGGCTCAGACCCAGTACTTC.

This chain uses TRBV5-1 with TRBJ2-3; D call uncertain. The germline V and J ends were trimmed by 2 bases and 2 bases, with 12 bases remaining between them. This CDR3 is 15 amino acids long. CDR1 SGHRS and CDR2 YFSETQ come from the germline V gene. CDR3 residues: CASSFGTATTDTQYF. The CDR3 coding sequence is TGCGCCAGCAGCTTCGGAACAGCCACCACAGATACGCAGTATTTT.

Only a few counts were recorded for this clonotype. The V gene is TRBV18, the J gene TRBJ2-1; TRBD2 matches 10 bases. Germline lookup yields CDR1 KGHSH and CDR2 LQKENI. Unmatched junction bases numbered 4, after V lost 1 base and J lost 7 bases. The CDR3 totals 15 residues. CDR3 sequence reads: CASSPLAGGQNEQFF. The CDR3 coding sequence is TGTGCCAGCTCACCACTAGCGGGGGGCCAGAATGAGCAGTTCTTC.